Following are 21 T cell receptor beta chains from one sample sequenced in a study of CD8+ T cells in alopecia areata. Sequencing relied on a cDNA template that was reverse transcribed from extracted RNA. Measured with immunoSEQ multiplex PCR; TCRdb has only the in-frame clones, and not every one. The sample yields 120,000 to 150,000 clones, roughly 44% seen once. The sequenced material came from CD4+ T cells sorted from blood. The receptors were gathered from a human donor with alopecia areata.

The chain combines TRBV7-2 with TRBJ2-7, with TRBD1 matching over 7 bases. Germline V gene lookup returns CDR1 SGHTA and CDR2 FQGNSA. V lost 5 bases and J lost 4; bases outside the gene matches: 8. This CDR3 contains 14 residues. The CDR3 loop reads CASSLDRDQYEQYF. The CDR3 DNA is TGTGCCAGCAGCCTCGACAGGGACCAATACGAGCAGTACTTC.

A single count supports this clone. This rearrangement joins TRBV2 to TRBJ2-2; no clear D gene. This CDR3 contains 14 residues. Germline CDR1 is SNHLY and CDR2 is FYNNEI. The V end was cut by 8 bases, the J end by 6 bases, with 16 bases between. Written as DNA, the CDR3 is TGTGCCAGCGAGTTCAGCGAGATCCCCGGGGAGCTGTTTTTT. Protein sequence: CASEFSEIPGELFF.

In nucleotides, the CDR3 is TGTGCCATCAGAGGGGGCCCGGGACTAGCGGGAGACGTCAACGAGCAGTACTTC. Protein sequence: CAIRGGPGLAGDVNEQYF. This chain links TRBV10-3 with TRBJ2-7; 14 nucleotides line up with TRBD2. Germline trimming cut 6 bases from V and 5 bases from J; bases unmatched to any gene: 15. In germline, CDR1 is ENHRY, CDR2 SYGVKD. This CDR3 is 18 amino acids long.

The rearrangement links TRBV5-1 to TRBJ2-1, with unresolved D. Germline V gene data show CDR1 as SGHRS and CDR2 as YFSETQ. The ends were cut back, 0 bases at V and 6 bases at J, with 7 bases in the middle. The CDR3 length is 13 residues. CDR3 in amino acids: CASSLERSNEQFF. The CDR3 DNA follows: TGCGCCAGCAGCTTGGAGCGTTCCAATGAGCAGTTCTTC.

Only a few counts were recorded for this clone. This chain uses TRBV28 with TRBJ1-1; perhaps TRBD1 as D (5 bases). Trimming removed 6 bases at V and 11 bases at J, with 13 bases between. Germline CDR1 reads MDHEN; CDR2 reads SYDVKM. This CDR3 comprises 11 residues. CDR3 coding DNA: TGTGCCAGCAGCGGACGGCGGGGCGCTTTCTTT. It specifies CASSGRRGAFF.

This clone was found a few times. This chain links TRBV29-1 with TRBJ1-1, with a possible D match to TRBD1 (5 bases). CDR3 length: 14 amino acids. Germline V gene data show CDR1 as SQVTM and CDR2 as ANQGSEA. Trimming shortened V by 5 bases and J by 0 bases, and 13 bases separated the two germline ends. CDR3 nucleotide sequence: TGCAGCGTTAATGGTCAGGGAATGAACACTGAAGCTTTCTTT. Encoded protein: CSVNGQGMNTEAFF.

This clone was counted a few times. The J gene is TRBJ1-1, the V gene TRBV7-2, with unresolved D. Trimming cost V 5 bases and J 4 bases, with 14 bases left between them. Germline V gives CDR1 SGHTA, CDR2 FQGNSA. The CDR3 totals 14 residues. In DNA, the CDR3 is TGTGCCAGCAGCCCACACCCATTGGGCACTGAAGCTTTCTTT. Protein sequence: CASSPHPLGTEAFF.

The chain carries TRBV18 and TRBJ1-5; D gene uncertain. V lost 4 bases to trimming and J lost 5 bases, with 9 bases between them. The CDR3 is 13 amino acids. CDR1 is KGHSH, CDR2 LQKENI, per germline. CDR3 in DNA: TGTGCCAGCTCACTACGTACGGATCAGCCCCAGCATTTT. It encodes CASSLRTDQPQHF.

Note on this clone: Different DNA sequences within this sample yield the same CDR3. This chain uses TRBV30 with TRBJ1-2; maybe TRBD1 (5 bases). The V end lost 0 bases, the J end lost 0 bases, and 8 bases lay between the germline ends. CDR1 is GTSNPN and CDR2 is SVGIG in the germline V gene (reference sequence). The CDR3 is 14 amino acids. CDR3 in amino acids: CAWSVRGTNYGYTF. The CDR3 DNA reads TGTGCCTGGAGTGTAAGGGGCACTAACTATGGCTACACCTTC.

This clone has a handful of counts. V is TRBV7-9 and J is TRBJ2-7, with unresolved D. The CDR3 has 11 amino acids. The germline V gene encodes CDR1 SEHNR and CDR2 FQNEAQ (reference sequence). V was trimmed by 5 bases and J by 6 bases, leaving 8 bases between them. The CDR3 region is CASSPDGEQYF. The CDR3 DNA reads as TGTGCCAGCAGCCCGGACGGCGAGCAGTACTTC.

The CDR3 loop is CASSGTVVNTEAFF. The DNA for the CDR3 is TGCGCCAGCAGCGGGACAGTGGTGAACACTGAAGCTTTCTTT. This chain links TRBV5-1 with TRBJ1-1, with TRBD1 identical over 7 bases. The length of the CDR3 is 14 residues. CDR1 is SGHRS, CDR2 YFSETQ, per germline. The ends lost 4 bases at V and 0 bases at J; junction bases unmatched: 3.

A word on this clone: Other DNA sequences from this sample encode an identical CDR3 as well. The rearrangement joins TRBV6-5 to TRBJ1-4; unclear D gene. Between the trimmed V and J ends, which lost 2 bases and 7 bases, there was a span of 5 bases. This CDR3 spans 12 amino acids. CDR1 and CDR2 (germline): MNHEY, SVGAGI. CDR3 amino acids: CASSYLGEKLFF. The CDR3, as DNA: TGTGCCAGCAGTTACCTTGGTGAAAAACTGTTTTTT.

The chain carries TRBV2 and TRBJ1-1; TRBD1 matches 7 bases. The V gene's germline CDR1 is SNHLY and CDR2 FYNNEI. This CDR3 comprises 15 residues. Trimming took 6 bases from V and 4 from J; bases not matched to a gene: 11. The DNA of the CDR3 is TGTGCCAGCAGGGAGACAGGGTTTCGGTTCACTGAAGCTTTCTTT. Its translation is CASRETGFRFTEAFF. The full variable domain, its missing parts supplied by reference TRBV2 and TRBJ1-1, is EPEVTQTPSHQVTQMGQEVILRCVPISNHLYFYWYRQILGQKVEFLVSFYNNEISEKSEIFDDQFSVERPDGSNFTLKIRSTKLEDSAMYFCASRETGFRFTEAFFGQGTRLTVV.

There are many counts of this clone. The V gene is TRBV19, the J gene TRBJ2-5; D might be TRBD2 (6 bases). The germline V and J ends were trimmed by 5 bases and 3 bases, with 16 bases remaining between them. The germline V gene has CDR1 LNHDA and CDR2 SQIVND (reference sequence). The CDR3 runs to 15 residues. In nucleotides, the CDR3 is TGTGCCAGTAGTCCAATCGGAGGGGAGAAAGAGACCCAGTACTTC. Its translation: CASSPIGGEKETQYF.

This clone was found a few times. The chain is built from TRBV4-2 and TRBJ2-1, with 8 bases matching TRBD2. Germline V gene sequence: CDR1 LGHNA, CDR2 YNFKEQ. The length of the CDR3 is 17 residues. With V trimmed by 1 base and J by 9 bases, 14 bases remained unmatched. This CDR3 is CASSQASGGPPVGEQFF. CDR3 coding DNA: TGTGCCAGCAGCCAAGCCAGCGGGGGACCCCCCGTCGGTGAGCAGTTCTTC.

This clone was seen more than once but under ten times. The V call is TRBV5-1, the J call TRBJ2-5, with D hard to call. The DNA end is more similar to TRBJ2-7, so the J call may be wrong. Germline V gene sequence: CDR1 SGHRS, CDR2 YFSETQ. This CDR3 has 14 amino acids. CDR3 sequence (DNA): TGCGCCAGCAGCCCGGAAAGGGTTTCCTACGAGCAGTACTTC. It specifies CASSPERVSYEQYF.

V and J are TRBV5-6 and TRBJ1-1, with no clear D. Trimming removed 0 bases at V and 9 bases at J, with 15 bases between. Per the germline V gene, CDR1 is SGHDT and CDR2 is YYEEEE. The CDR3 totals 14 residues. The DNA of the CDR3 is TGTGCCAGCAGCTTGGTTGAGGGAATGACCAAAGCTTTCTTT. It encodes CASSLVEGMTKAFF.

The V gene is TRBV7-8, the J gene TRBJ2-7; TRBD1 aligns across 8 bases. Trimming cost V 5 bases and J 3 bases; bases outside gene matches: 6. Germline CDR1 is SGHVS and CDR2 is FQNEAQ. This CDR3 is built from 14 residues. The CDR3 loop reads CASSGGQGGYEQYF. The CDR3 region has the DNA TGTGCCAGCAGCGGAGGACAGGGAGGCTACGAGCAGTACTTC.

This sequence joins TRBV4-1 and TRBJ2-5, with no clear D. The V end was cut by 11 bases, the J end by 3 bases, with 4 bases between. The germline V gene encodes CDR1 MGHRA and CDR2 YSYEKL. CDR3 length: 9 residues. The CDR3 DNA reads as TGCGCCGGAGAAGAGACCCAGTACTTC. Residues: CAGEETQYF.

The chain joins TRBV6-1 to TRBJ2-5, with D uncertain. V was clipped by 4 bases and J by 10 bases, with 13 bases between them. The CDR3 has 12 amino acids. From germline, CDR1 is MNHNS and CDR2 SASEGT. The CDR3 DNA follows: TGTGCCAGCAGTGGTTGGTGGTTGGACCAGTACTTC. It yields the protein CASSGWWLDQYF.

The chain is built from TRBV5-6 and TRBJ1-1, with TRBD1 matching 10 bases. The CDR3 loop spans 16 amino acids. V dropped 4 bases and J dropped 1; count of bases not matched to a gene: 7. CDR1 and CDR2 (germline): SGHDT, YYEEEE. CDR3 sequence (DNA): TGTGCCAGCAGCCCCCGACAGGGGGCATGGAACACTGAAGCTTTCTTT. It specifies CASSPRQGAWNTEAFF. The entire variable domain, with the rest obtained from reference TRBV5-6 and TRBJ1-1, is as follows: DAGVTQSPTHLIKTRGQQVTLRCSPKSGHDTVSWYQQALGQGPQFIFQYYEEEERQRGNFPDRFSGHQFPNYSSELNVNALLLGDSALYLCASSPRQGAWNTEAFFGQGTRLTVV.